This T cell receptor beta chain was documented in a study of beta chain features in type 1 diabetes. In germline, CDR1 is ENHRY, CDR2 SYGVKD. There are 13 residues in the CDR3. Trimming cost V 3 bases and J 3 bases, with 9 bases left between them. Expressed TCRB transcripts got sequenced, as all isolated RNA was reverse transcribed. Sequencing was performed with immunoSEQ multiplex PCR; in TCRdb, only in-frame clones are kept and a portion is missing. In the table there are roughly 380,000 clones, around 20% of which are singletons. Sequenced: naive CD4+ T cells from blood. The TCR originated in a woman aged 18 to 35 in good health. The chain couples TRBV10-3 to TRBJ2-7; tentative D call: TRBD2 (6 bases). CDR3 protein: CAISDSGDYEQYF. The CDR3 DNA sequence: TGTGCCATCAGTGACTCGGGAGACTACGAGCAGTACTTC.